The T cell receptor beta chain described here comes from a study of cytomegalovirus exposure and HLA in healthy donors. Overall study context: Of all 400 or so donors who were genotyped, around 79% belonged to the Caucasian-associated ancestry cluster. Points from the study as a whole: Likely technical artifact: a cluster of highly shared sequence variants.

Regarding this clone: Its target is not known.

PCR used 60 Vbeta primers and 13 Jbeta primers. The method was immunoSEQ multiplex PCR; TCRdb's version includes in-frame clones alone and lacks a portion of them. The sample yields roughly 150,000 clones, 65% to 80% seen once. The donors were healthy bone marrow donors. The CDR3 is made up of 15 amino acids. V was pared by 0 bases and J by 2 bases, with 10 bases between. Per the germline V gene, CDR1 is MGHRA and CDR2 is YSYEKL. Sequenced: PBMCs. J is TRBJ1-2 and V is TRBV4-1, with D possibly matching TRBD1 (6 bases). This receptor was obtained from a woman aged 45-59 years in good health and CMV-seropositive. The CDR3 here is CASSQDSQGNYGYTF. As DNA, the CDR3 is TGCGCCAGCAGCCAAGATAGTCAGGGGAACTATGGCTACACCTTC.